This T cell receptor (beta chain) emerged from a study of blood T cells in healthy people across ages. Study-wide context: For every two T cells, template switching captured about one barcoded beta molecule.

At least 7 million PBMCs were isolated per sample. Sample-barcoded 5' priming and a J-beta primer mix drove a second PCR of about 6 to 12 cycles. TCRdb independently ran MiXCR on the 5' RACE reads; one entry per CDR3 protein. The table has some 320,000 distinct CDR3 sequences, roughly 26% seen once; the top ten hold 25% to 35%. Germline-derived CDR1 and CDR2 are SGHTA and FQGTGA. V dropped 1 base and J dropped 2 bases, with 4 bases sitting between them. The CDR3 is made up of 13 amino acids. The chain has TRBV7-3 and TRBJ2-3, with D unclear. This TCR was recovered from a woman in her 70s in good health. The sample was blood. The CDR3 is CASSLMNTDTQYF. The CDR3 DNA reads TGTGCCAGCAGCTTAATGAACACAGATACGCAGTATTTT.